The 6 T cell receptor beta chains below all came from one sample that was sequenced in a study of blood T cell repertoires in COVID-19. This table comes from immunoSEQ multiplex PCR, and its TCRdb copy is limited to in-frame clones, with some not included. Of around 200,000 clones in the sample, roughly 87% are singletons; the top ten hold around 6.1%. The sequenced sample was peripheral blood. The receptors derive from a woman aged 40 to 49 with acute or convalescent COVID-19.

The V and J genes are TRBV25-1 and TRBJ1-1, with D possibly being TRBD1 (6 bases). The length of the CDR3 is 14 residues. Trimming removed 2 bases at V and 3 bases at J, with 10 bases between. Germline lookup yields CDR1 MGHDK and CDR2 SYGVNS. The CDR3 spells CASSERGAHTEAFF. The CDR3 DNA is TGTGCCAGCAGTGAACGGGGGGCCCACACTGAAGCTTTCTTT.

The gene calls are TRBV27 and TRBJ2-7, with no clear D. Germline CDR1 reads MNHEY; CDR2 reads SMNVEV (reference sequence). The CDR3 has 12 amino acids. Deletions cut 8 bases from V and 2 bases from J, with 10 bases between. The CDR3 spells CASRTRTYEQYF. CDR3 DNA sequence: TGTGCCAGCCGAACGAGGACCTACGAGCAGTACTTC.

The chain carries TRBV10-3 and TRBJ1-5, with D possibly being TRBD1 (5 bases). CDR1 and CDR2 (germline): ENHRY, SYGVKD. The CDR3 is made up of 15 amino acids. Trimming took 5 bases from V and 0 from J, leaving 11 bases between them. The CDR3 DNA reads as TGTGCCATCAGTCTTACAGGTTTTAGCAATCAGCCCCAGCATTTT. Translation: CAISLTGFSNQPQHF.

This sequence joins TRBV25-1 and TRBJ1-1; 8 nucleotides line up with TRBD1. CDR3 length: 14 amino acids. The junction had 5 bases not matched to a gene; V was cut back by 6 bases and J by 2 bases. Looked up from germline, CDR1 is MGHDK and CDR2 is SYGVNS. This CDR3 is CASSPGQANTEAFF. The CDR3 nucleotides read TGTGCCAGCAGCCCGGGACAGGCTAACACTGAAGCTTTCTTT.

The rearrangement joins TRBV7-2 to TRBJ2-7; 15 bases align to TRBD2. Trimming cost V 5 bases and J 0 bases; bases outside gene matches: 5. This CDR3 spans 17 amino acids. CDR1 and CDR2 from the germline V gene are SGHTA and FQGNSA. The CDR3 nucleotides read TGTGCCAGCAGCCGGACTAGCGGGGGGGCCTTCTCCTACGAGCAGTACTTC. Its protein product is CASSRTSGGAFSYEQYF. The complete variable domain, with remaining parts taken from reference TRBV7-2 and TRBJ2-7, reads GAGVSQSPSNKVTEKGKDVELRCDPISGHTALYWYRQSLGQGLEFLIYFQGNSAPDKSGLPSDRFSAERTGGSVSTLTIQRTQQEDSAVYLCASSRTSGGAFSYEQYFGPGTRLTVT.

CDR3 sequence reads: CASSSLYYGYTF. Written as DNA, the CDR3 is TGTGCCAGCAGTTCTCTATACTATGGCTACACCTTC. The chain recombines TRBV28 with TRBJ1-2; the D is unclear. Per germline, CDR1 MDHEN and CDR2 SYDVKM. The CDR3 contains 12 residues. V was pared by 4 bases and J by 3 bases, with 6 bases between.